The 32 T cell receptor beta chains below come from one sample, sequenced in a study of Ad26.COV2.S vaccination and SARS-CoV-2 variants. Only in-frame clones appear in the TCRdb table, and some are missing; sequencing was by immunoSEQ multiplex PCR. The sample includes under 150,000 clones, 86% seen only once; the top ten take 4% to 6%. The sequencing here drew on peripheral blood, taken after recovery from COVID-19. These TCRs come from a human donor who had recovered from COVID-19.

This clone showed up just a few times. The rearrangement joins TRBV5-1 to TRBJ1-5; D remains unclear. CDR3 length: 14 amino acids. The V gene lost 5 bases and the J gene lost 4 bases, with 13 bases spanning the gap. The germline V gene encodes CDR1 SGHRS and CDR2 YFSETQ. The chain's CDR3 is CASSTGGINQPQHF. The CDR3 nucleotides read TGCGCCAGCAGTACCGGTGGCATTAATCAGCCCCAGCATTTT.

The chain links TRBV6-6 to TRBJ1-2; D gene unclear. CDR1 and CDR2 from the germline V gene are MNHNY and SVGAGI (reference sequence). The V and J ends lost 5 bases and 6 bases respectively, with 19 bases between them. The CDR3 contains 15 residues. The CDR3 coding sequence is TGTGCCAGCAGTATTAAGAGTCCCCTGGTTGATGGCTACACCTTC. This encodes CASSIKSPLVDGYTF.

V and J are TRBV5-1 and TRBJ2-3; D gene unclear. CDR1 SGHRS and CDR2 YFSETQ come from the germline V gene. The CDR3 sequence is 12 residues long. V lost 5 bases to trimming and J lost 9 bases, with 13 bases between them. Here the CDR3 reads CASRHTDQTQYF. CDR3 DNA: TGCGCCAGCAGACATACAGATCAAACGCAGTATTTT.

This chain uses TRBV28 with TRBJ1-1; D not certain. The CDR3 has 14 residues. Trimming shortened V by 2 bases and J by 1 base, and 8 bases separated the two germline ends. CDR1 and CDR2 (germline): MDHEN, SYDVKM. Here the CDR3 DNA reads TGTGCCAGCAGTTTAGGCGCGGCGAACACTGAAGCTTTCTTT. This gives the protein CASSLGAANTEAFF.

This rearrangement joins TRBV13 to TRBJ2-7; a possible D gene is TRBD2 (5 bases). CDR3 size: 15 residues. V gave up 1 base and J gave up 3 bases, with 13 bases separating them. Germline CDR1 reads PRHDT; CDR2 reads FYEKMQ (reference sequence). The CDR3 nucleotides read TGTGCCAGCAGCTTAGCAATCGGCGGGTACTACGAGCAGTACTTC. This encodes CASSLAIGGYYEQYF.

The chain uses TRBV4-1 and TRBJ2-3; 9 nucleotides align to TRBD1. Germline V gives CDR1 MGHRA, CDR2 YSYEKL. The CDR3 consists of 18 residues. Trimming cost V 3 bases and J 4 bases; bases outside gene matches: 14. The CDR3 reads CASSQTVTGTGFADTQYF. Written as DNA, the CDR3 is TGCGCCAGCAGCCAGACAGTTACCGGGACAGGGTTCGCAGATACGCAGTATTTT.

V and J are TRBV28 and TRBJ1-1, with 8 positions matching TRBD1. The germline CDR1 and CDR2 sequences are MDHEN and SYDVKM. J gave up 12 bases and V 6 bases, and 3 bases lay outside the gene matches. The CDR3 has 10 amino acids. The CDR3 sequence is CASRDRVTFF. The CDR3 region has the DNA TGTGCCAGCAGGGACAGGGTAACTTTCTTT.

CDR3 protein: CASNEQGPYTEAFF. For the CDR3, the DNA is TGTGCCAGCAATGAACAGGGGCCGTACACTGAAGCTTTCTTT. The V gene is TRBV27, the J gene TRBJ1-1; 7 nucleotides agree with TRBD1. Germline V lookup: CDR1 MNHEY, CDR2 SMNVEV (reference sequence). This CDR3 is 14 amino acids long. V lost 7 bases to trimming and J lost 3 bases; unmatched junction nucleotides: 8.

This chain links TRBV5-4 with TRBJ2-7; D gene unclear. The germline V gene has CDR1 SGHNT and CDR2 YYREEE (reference sequence). This CDR3 has 15 residues. V lost 0 bases and J lost 3, with 13 bases in between. The CDR3 spells CASSLAAGDNYEQYF. The CDR3 region has the DNA TGTGCCAGCAGCTTGGCGGCAGGTGACAACTACGAGCAGTACTTC.

The chain combines TRBV4-3 with TRBJ2-3; 7 bases match TRBD1. J gave up 6 bases and V 0 bases, and 9 bases lay outside the gene matches. Germline V gene lookup returns CDR1 LGHNA and CDR2 YSLEER. The length of the CDR3 is 16 residues. CDR3 sequence reads: CASSQDPQGVGDTQYF. The DNA of the CDR3 is TGCGCCAGCAGCCAAGATCCCCAGGGGGTCGGCGATACGCAGTATTTT.

The chain uses TRBV2 and TRBJ1-2; no reliable D call. The CDR3 runs 14 residues. V was shortened by 5 bases and J by 4 bases, with 14 bases between the two germline ends. CDR1 is SNHLY, CDR2 FYNNEI, per germline. The chain's CDR3 is CASSPIPGSYGYTF. The CDR3 nucleotides are TGTGCCAGCAGTCCTATTCCCGGCTCCTATGGCTACACCTTC.

The rearrangement joins TRBV5-1 to TRBJ2-1, with D possibly called TRBD1 or TRBD2 (5 bases each). Trimming cost V 5 bases and J 6 bases, with 15 bases left between them. Germline-derived CDR1 and CDR2 are SGHRS and YFSETQ. The CDR3 contains 14 residues. As DNA, the CDR3 is TGCGCCAGCAGTTACGGGACGGCGGGCAATGAGCAGTTCTTC. Translated, it gives CASSYGTAGNEQFF. The full variable domain, rest sourced from reference TRBV5-1 and TRBJ2-1, is KAGVTQTPRYLIKTRGQQVTLSCSPISGHRSVSWYQQTPGQGLQFLFEYFSETQRNKGNFPGRFSGRQFSNSRSEMNVSTLELGDSALYLCASSYGTAGNEQFFGPGTRLTVL.

This CDR3 reads CASKTGGNAFF. As DNA, the CDR3 is TGTGCCAGCAAAACGGGTGGGAACGCTTTCTTT. The chain combines TRBV6-5 with TRBJ1-1; D is undetermined. This CDR3 region has 11 residues. Germline V lookup: CDR1 MNHEY, CDR2 SVGAGI. Deletions cut 7 bases from V and 11 bases from J, with 14 bases between.

The chain employs TRBV19 and TRBJ1-1; D is possibly TRBD1 (5 bases). CDR1 is LNHDA, CDR2 SQIVND, per germline (reference sequence). V was shortened by 3 bases and J by 7 bases, with 24 bases between the two germline ends. The CDR3 is 17 residues long. Written as DNA, the CDR3 is TGTGCCAGTAGTATGAAAGAGAAGACACTGGGGGGAAGTGAAGCTTTCTTT. As protein: CASSMKEKTLGGSEAFF.

The chain employs TRBV6-6 and TRBJ1-2; 8 bases agree with TRBD1. Trimming at V came to 2 bases and at J to 7 bases, leaving 9 bases not matched to a gene. The germline CDR1 and CDR2 sequences are MNHNY and SVGAGI (reference sequence). The CDR3 extends over 15 amino acids. The CDR3 protein is CASSYGTGAPVGYTF. The CDR3 DNA reads as TGTGCCAGCAGTTACGGGACAGGAGCCCCGGTTGGCTACACCTTC.

This rearrangement joins TRBV7-6 to TRBJ1-6, with TRBD1 matching 8 bases. Trimming cost V 4 bases and J 7 bases; bases outside gene matches: 3. Germline loops: CDR1 SGHVS, CDR2 FNYEAQ. There are 14 residues in the CDR3. In DNA, the CDR3 is TGTGCCAGCAGCTCCGGACAGGGAAATTCACCCCTCCACTTT. This sequence encodes CASSSGQGNSPLHF.

The chain combines TRBV4-3 with TRBJ1-1; 9 bases match TRBD1. CDR1 is LGHNA, CDR2 YSLEER, per germline. CDR3 size: 15 residues. V lost 4 bases, J lost 3 bases, and 6 bases stayed unmatched. Written as DNA, the CDR3 is TGCGCCAGCAGCCCCGGGACAGGGTTCGACACTGAAGCTTTCTTT. Its translation: CASSPGTGFDTEAFF.

V is TRBV28 and J is TRBJ1-2; D remains ambiguous. This CDR3 comprises 14 residues. Germline assignment: CDR1 MDHEN and CDR2 SYDVKM. Trimming removed 8 bases from V and 5 bases from J, with 18 bases in between. The CDR3 sequence: CASLPPATSYGYTF. For the CDR3, the DNA is TGTGCCAGCCTCCCCCCAGCGACAAGTTATGGCTACACCTTC.

Only a few counts were recorded for this clone. This chain connects TRBV30 to TRBJ2-7, with D unclear. V lost 7 bases to trimming and J lost 0 bases, with 10 bases between them. Germline V gene lookup returns CDR1 GTSNPN and CDR2 SVGIG (reference sequence). The CDR3 contains 12 residues. CDR3 DNA: TGTGCCTCCCGGACGGACTCCTACGAGCAGTACTTC. Encoded protein: CASRTDSYEQYF.

The rearrangement uses TRBV4-3 and TRBJ2-6; no clear D gene. CDR3 length equals 16 residues. Trimming took off 0 bases at V and 2 bases at J, with 8 bases between the two ends. Germline V gene sequence: CDR1 LGHNA, CDR2 YSLEER. CDR3 sequence reads: CASSQDVRAGANVLTF. In DNA, the CDR3 is TGCGCCAGCAGCCAAGATGTTAGGGCTGGGGCCAACGTCCTGACTTTC.

V is TRBV7-9 and J is TRBJ1-2; TRBD1 matches at 7 bases. The CDR3 runs 13 residues. V lost 6 bases to trimming and J lost 5 bases; unmatched junction nucleotides: 6. Per germline, CDR1 SEHNR and CDR2 FQNEAQ (reference sequence). DNA for the CDR3: TGTGCCAGCAGTTTCACAGGGGAGTATGGCTACACCTTC. Translation: CASSFTGEYGYTF. The whole variable domain, remainder taken from reference TRBV7-9 and TRBJ1-2, is DTGVSQNPRHKITKRGQNVTFRCDPISEHNRLYWYRQTLGQGPEFLTYFQNEAQLEKSRLLSDRFSAERPKGSFSTLEIQRTEQGDSAMYLCASSFTGEYGYTFGSGTRLTVV.

The chain is built from TRBV7-9 and TRBJ1-2, with D unclear. This CDR3 has 13 residues. CDR1 is SEHNR and CDR2 is FQNEAQ in the germline V gene (reference sequence). V was cut by 1 base and J by 6 bases, with 9 bases left in between. CDR3 in amino acids: CASSLVGSNGYTF. The CDR3 region has the DNA TGTGCCAGCAGCTTAGTTGGGTCTAATGGCTACACCTTC.

The chain carries TRBV2 and TRBJ2-7, with TRBD1 identical over 7 bases. This CDR3 has 13 residues. Germline CDR1 SNHLY, CDR2 FYNNEI. Trimming took 6 bases from V and 5 from J; bases not matched to a gene: 7. The CDR3 sequence is CASRSGTVHEQYF. In DNA, the CDR3 is TGTGCCAGCAGATCAGGGACAGTCCACGAGCAGTACTTC.

This clone was seen a few times. V is TRBV5-1 and J is TRBJ2-7, with 8 bases aligning to TRBD2. Per germline, CDR1 SGHRS and CDR2 YFSETQ. J was trimmed by 2 bases and V by 1 base; bases with no gene match: 11. The CDR3 totals 17 residues. CDR3 DNA: TGCGCCAGCAGCTTGTTTTACGGGGGGGCATCCGCCTACGAGCAGTACTTC. Protein: CASSLFYGGASAYEQYF.

The J gene is TRBJ2-5, the V gene TRBV5-1; TRBD1 agrees at 9 bases. After removal of 4 bases from V and 1 base from J, the junction contained 5 bases not matched to a gene. From germline, CDR1 is SGHRS and CDR2 YFSETQ. This CDR3 is built from 15 residues. This CDR3 is CASSLGQGGQETQYF. CDR3 in DNA: TGCGCCAGCAGCCTGGGACAGGGAGGCCAAGAGACCCAGTACTTC.

The DNA of the CDR3 is TGTGCCAGCAGGGGCCAGGGGTGGGATGGCTACACCTTC. It is translated as CASRGQGWDGYTF. The J gene is TRBJ1-2, the V gene TRBV2, with D possibly matching TRBD1 (6 bases). V lost 6 bases, J lost 6 bases, and 14 bases lay in between. The germline V gene encodes CDR1 SNHLY and CDR2 FYNNEI. The CDR3 consists of 13 residues.

The V gene is TRBV6-6, the J gene TRBJ1-1; 9 bases fit TRBD1. Germline CDR1 and CDR2: MNHNY and SVGAGI (reference sequence). V shed 6 bases and J 3 bases; nucleotides not matched to a gene: 2. The CDR3 covers 13 residues. CDR3 nucleotides: TGTGCCAGCAGGGACAGGGGACACACTGAAGCTTTCTTT. Residues: CASRDRGHTEAFF.

The chain joins TRBV4-3 to TRBJ2-1; D may be TRBD2 (6 bases). The CDR3 totals 16 residues. Germline CDR1 LGHNA, CDR2 YSLEER. The ends were cut back, 0 bases at V and 4 bases at J, with 13 bases in the middle. CDR3: CASSQELRGSYNEQFF. The CDR3 nucleotides read TGCGCCAGCAGCCAAGAGTTACGGGGGTCGTACAATGAGCAGTTCTTC.

V and J are TRBV5-6 and TRBJ2-2, with 10 positions matching TRBD2. The V gene's germline CDR1 is SGHDT and CDR2 YYEEEE. The trim removed 2 bases at V and 9 bases at J, leaving 7 bases unmatched. This CDR3 spans 15 amino acids. The chain's CDR3 is CASSLVAGGSRELFF. In nucleotides, the CDR3 is TGTGCCAGCAGCTTAGTAGCGGGGGGTTCCAGGGAGCTGTTTTTT. Full variable domain (outside the CDR3, taken from reference TRBV5-6 and TRBJ2-2): DAGVTQSPTHLIKTRGQQVTLRCSPKSGHDTVSWYQQALGQGPQFIFQYYEEEERQRGNFPDRFSGHQFPNYSSELNVNALLLGDSALYLCASSLVAGGSRELFFGEGSRLTVL.

The gene calls are TRBV18 and TRBJ1-3; D unresolved. The CDR3 has 11 amino acids. The V gene lost 11 bases and the J gene lost 0 bases, with 5 bases spanning the gap. CDR1 and CDR2 from the germline V gene are KGHSH and LQKENI. The CDR3 protein is CAFTSGNTIYF. The CDR3, as DNA: TGTGCCTTTACCTCTGGAAACACCATATATTTT.

This chain joins TRBV12-3 or TRBV12-4 and TRBJ1-1, with D hard to call. The CDR3 has 13 residues. V shed 3 bases and J shed 4 bases, with 9 bases lying between them. In DNA form, the CDR3 reads TGTGCCAGCAGTTTCGGCAGGACCACTGAAGCTTTCTTT. Amino acid sequence: CASSFGRTTEAFF.

The gene calls are TRBV5-1 and TRBJ2-3, with TRBD2 matching 8 bases. This CDR3 has 13 amino acids. J was trimmed by 4 bases and V by 5 bases; bases with no gene match: 3. In germline, CDR1 is SGHRS, CDR2 YFSETQ. CDR3 coding DNA: TGCGCCAGCAGGAGCGGGAGCTCAGATACGCAGTATTTT. Its translation is CASRSGSSDTQYF.